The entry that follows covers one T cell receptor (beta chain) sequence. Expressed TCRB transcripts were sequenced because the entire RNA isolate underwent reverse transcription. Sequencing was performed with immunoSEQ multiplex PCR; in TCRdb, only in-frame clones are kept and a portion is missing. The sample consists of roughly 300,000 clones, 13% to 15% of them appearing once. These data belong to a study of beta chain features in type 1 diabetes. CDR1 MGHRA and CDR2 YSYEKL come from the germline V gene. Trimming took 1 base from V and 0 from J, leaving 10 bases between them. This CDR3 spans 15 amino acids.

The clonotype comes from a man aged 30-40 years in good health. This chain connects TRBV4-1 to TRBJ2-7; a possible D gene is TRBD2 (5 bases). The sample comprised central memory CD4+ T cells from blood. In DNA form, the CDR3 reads TGCGCCAGCAGCCAAGCCCCTGGGAGCTCCTACGAGCAGTACTTC. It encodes CASSQAPGSSYEQYF.